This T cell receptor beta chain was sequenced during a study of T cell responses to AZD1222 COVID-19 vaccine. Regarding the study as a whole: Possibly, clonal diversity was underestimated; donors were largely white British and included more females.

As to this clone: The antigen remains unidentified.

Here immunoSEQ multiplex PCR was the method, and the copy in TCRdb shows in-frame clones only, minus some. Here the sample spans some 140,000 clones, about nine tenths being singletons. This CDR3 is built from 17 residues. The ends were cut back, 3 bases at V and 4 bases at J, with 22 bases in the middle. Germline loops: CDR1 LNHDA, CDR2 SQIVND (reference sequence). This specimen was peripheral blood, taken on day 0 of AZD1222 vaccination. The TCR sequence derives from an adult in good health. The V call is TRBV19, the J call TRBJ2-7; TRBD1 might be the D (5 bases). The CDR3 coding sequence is TGTGCCAGTAGTATGGGGTTTTCGAGTGACAGTATATACGAGCAGTACTTC. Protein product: CASSMGFSSDSIYEQYF.